The clone carrying this T cell receptor beta chain showed up many times. TCRdb keeps only in-frame clones here, not all; method: immunoSEQ multiplex PCR. Of 84,000 or so clones in the sample, around three quarters are singletons; the top ten hold 19%. This entry belongs to a study of blood T cell repertoires in COVID-19. The CDR3 has 14 amino acids. Germline V CDR1 and CDR2: WNHNN, SYGVQD (reference sequence). The V end lost 4 bases, the J end lost 0 bases, and 7 bases lay between the germline ends. The chain joins TRBV10-1 to TRBJ1-3, with D uncertain. The sequenced material came from peripheral blood. The TCR was taken from a woman older than 75 with acute or convalescent COVID-19. The CDR3 loop is CASSGGFSGNTIYF. For the CDR3, the DNA is TGCGCCAGCAGTGGCGGATTCTCTGGAAACACCATATATTTT.